The clone carrying this T cell receptor (beta chain) has at least ten counts. What it binds is unknown. The source of the sample is a study of Graves' ophthalmopathy and Graves' hyperthyroidism. Study-level findings and limits: Most expanded thyroid clonotypes above 0.001 frequency also appeared in blood. Ophthalmopathy cases were distinguished from stable hyperthyroidism by a 13-signature model, reaching 85% to 90% sensitivity and roughly 81% specificity.

Enrolled hyperthyroidism patients had a new diagnosis, a duration under 2 months, and an age of 18 to 65. This CDR3 comprises 14 residues. The V segment lost 5 bases and the J segment 0 bases; nucleotides outside the gene matches: 3. The germline gives CDR1 MDHEN, CDR2 SYDVKM. Using RNA transcripts, the TCR beta CDR3 regions were amplified. A first-round RT-PCR used HTBI primers, followed by a second-round multiplex PCR. TCRdb recomputed calls from the multiplex PCR reads with MiXCR, one row per CDR3 protein. Of 400,000 or so distinct CDR3 sequences detected, approximately 17% appear once; the ten largest clones hold 2% to 3%.

Material for sequencing was peripheral blood. J is TRBJ1-1 and V is TRBV28, with TRBD1 matching over 7 bases. The TCR sequence derives from an adult woman with stable Graves' hyperthyroidism. The CDR3 loop is CASSPGQVNTEAFF. The DNA for the CDR3 is TGTGCCAGCAGTCCCGGACAGGTGAACACTGAAGCTTTCTTT.